A single sample gave rise to the 21 T cell receptor beta chains below, sequenced in a study of OX40 agonist ivuxolimab in advanced cancers. The repertoire was sequenced with immunoSEQ multiplex PCR; TCRdb's copy has only in-frame clones and lacks some. The table lists tens of thousands of clones, around 82% of them singletons. Source: CD4+ or CD8+ T cells sorted from blood, taken in a trial of the OX40 agonist ivuxolimab. The origin of the receptors is an adult with an advanced solid tumor such as melanoma, head and neck, liver or kidney cancer.

This clone has just one count. The gene calls are TRBV7-9 and TRBJ1-3, with D hard to call. CDR3 length: 17 residues. The ends were cut back, 4 bases at V and 8 bases at J, with 24 bases in the middle. Germline-derived CDR1 and CDR2 are SEHNR and FQNEAQ (reference sequence). CDR3 residues: CASSYRLQASGVDTIYF. In DNA, the CDR3 is TGTGCCAGCAGCTACCGACTCCAGGCCTCGGGAGTCGACACCATATATTTT.

J is TRBJ1-1 and V is TRBV6-5; D is unresolved. Germline V gives CDR1 MNHEY, CDR2 SVGAGI. The CDR3 length is 11 residues. The V gene lost 6 bases and the J gene lost 11 bases, with 13 bases spanning the gap. CDR3 in DNA: TGTGCCAGCAGCCTCGGAGCGGATGCTTTCTTT. It is translated as CASSLGADAFF.

The rearrangement links TRBV5-8 to TRBJ2-7, with TRBD1 identical over 10 bases. CDR1 is SGHTS and CDR2 is YDEGEE in the germline V gene. This CDR3 spans 14 amino acids. The trim removed 3 bases at V and 3 bases at J, leaving 3 bases unmatched. The CDR3 reads CASSSRDRGYEQYF. CDR3 bases: TGTGCCAGCAGCTCCCGGGACAGGGGCTACGAGCAGTACTTC.

The J gene is TRBJ1-5, the V gene TRBV6-6; unclear D gene. The CDR3 spans 14 residues. Trimming pared 0 bases from V and 7 bases from J, leaving 10 bases between. The germline V gene has CDR1 MNHNY and CDR2 SVGAGI (reference sequence). This CDR3 reads CASSYSIGEQPQHF. As DNA, the CDR3 is TGTGCCAGCAGTTACTCGATTGGGGAGCAGCCCCAGCATTTT.

The genes are TRBV11-2 and TRBJ2-7; TRBD1 matches at 9 bases. Trimming removed 7 bases from V and 3 bases from J; junction bases left unmatched: 10. This CDR3 spans 15 amino acids. From germline, CDR1 is SGHAT and CDR2 FQNNGV. CDR3 DNA: TGTGCCAGCATCAAATCACCGGGACAGGGCTACGAGCAGTACTTC. Encoded protein: CASIKSPGQGYEQYF.

The chain couples TRBV5-1 to TRBJ2-5; D possibly matches TRBD1 or TRBD2 (5 bases each). The CDR3 runs 14 residues. The V and J ends lost 8 bases and 5 bases respectively, with 19 bases between them. Germline loops: CDR1 SGHRS, CDR2 YFSETQ. The CDR3 sequence: CASSPGQGWETQYF. Here the CDR3 DNA reads TGCGCCAGTTCACCGGGGCAGGGATGGGAGACCCAGTACTTC. Based on the CDR3 plus reference TRBV5-1 and TRBJ2-5, the full variable domain is KAGVTQTPRYLIKTRGQQVTLSCSPISGHRSVSWYQQTPGQGLQFLFEYFSETQRNKGNFPGRFSGRQFSNSRSEMNVSTLELGDSALYLCASSPGQGWETQYFGPGTRLLVL.

For this clone: Other DNA sequences in this sample translate to the same CDR3. This rearrangement joins TRBV7-2 to TRBJ2-2; D gene uncertain. CDR1 SGHTA and CDR2 FQGNSA come from the germline V gene. V shed 1 base and J shed 2 bases, with 8 bases lying between them. The length of the CDR3 is 15 residues. CDR3 DNA: TGTGCCAGCAGCTTAGGAGGCGGTAACACCGGGGAGCTGTTTTTT. It yields the protein CASSLGGGNTGELFF.

About this clone: One end of the junction is discordant with germline, which a read error may explain. The chain joins TRBV7-7 to TRBJ2-5; no definite D call. This CDR3 contains 14 residues. CDR1 and CDR2 from the germline V gene are SSHAT and FNYEAQ (reference sequence). CDR3 residues: CASSLVGFQETQYF. As DNA, the CDR3 is TGTGCTAGCAGCTTAGTAGGGTTTCAAGAGACCCAGTACTTC.

This clone appeared a single time. This chain connects TRBV12-5 to TRBJ1-1, with D perhaps TRBD1 (5 bases). Deletions cut 8 bases from V and 4 bases from J, with 17 bases between. The CDR3 is 14 residues long. Germline V gene sequence: CDR1 LGHNT, CDR2 FRNRAP. The CDR3 region is CASRNQGDSTEAFF. CDR3 in DNA: TGTGCTAGTAGAAACCAGGGAGATAGCACTGAAGCTTTCTTT.

This rearrangement joins TRBV19 to TRBJ1-1; D remains ambiguous. Trimming left V 5 bases short and J 0 bases short, with 4 bases between. The V gene's germline CDR1 is LNHDA and CDR2 SQIVND (reference sequence). This CDR3 comprises 12 residues. CDR3 sequence reads: CASSQLNTEAFF. The CDR3 nucleotides read TGTGCCAGTAGTCAGCTGAACACTGAAGCTTTCTTT.

This sequence joins TRBV19 and TRBJ2-3; D possibly corresponds to TRBD2 (6 bases). The germline gives CDR1 LNHDA, CDR2 SQIVND (reference sequence). The CDR3 is 16 residues long. V lost 7 bases, J lost 4 bases, and 21 bases lay in between. Here the CDR3 reads CASKKAGSSLADTQYF. Written as DNA, the CDR3 is TGTGCCAGTAAGAAAGCCGGGAGCAGTTTAGCAGATACGCAGTATTTT.

The chain carries TRBV5-6 and TRBJ2-5; no firm D call. The germline V and J ends were trimmed by 4 bases and 2 bases, with 6 bases remaining between them. CDR1 SGHDT and CDR2 YYEEEE come from the germline V gene. The CDR3 loop spans 12 amino acids. DNA for the CDR3: TGTGCCAGCAGCCTGTTTCAAGAGACCCAGTACTTC. Its protein product is CASSLFQETQYF.

V gene TRBV27 combines with J gene TRBJ2-5, with 11 bases fitting TRBD2. V lost 4 bases, J lost 3 bases, and 7 bases stayed unmatched. CDR3 length: 16 amino acids. CDR1 is MNHEY and CDR2 is SMNVEV in the germline V gene (reference sequence). CDR3 bases: TGTGCCAGCAGTTCGTCCGGGACTAGCGGAGAAGAGACCCAGTACTTC. This encodes CASSSSGTSGEETQYF.

This clone showed up just once. CDR3 sequence: CASSPGSRDTQYF. CDR3 in DNA: TGCGCCAGCAGCCCGGGATCTCGGGATACGCAGTATTTT. This sequence joins TRBV5-1 and TRBJ2-3; TRBD2 is a possible D gene (5 bases). V was cut by 4 bases and J by 6 bases, with 12 bases left in between. Germline-derived CDR1 and CDR2 are SGHRS and YFSETQ. This CDR3 spans 13 amino acids. The full variable domain, with the rest looked up from reference TRBV5-1 and TRBJ2-3, is KAGVTQTPRYLIKTRGQQVTLSCSPISGHRSVSWYQQTPGQGLQFLFEYFSETQRNKGNFPGRFSGRQFSNSRSEMNVSTLELGDSALYLCASSPGSRDTQYFGPGTRLTVL.

This sequence joins TRBV6-1 and TRBJ1-6; D is uncertain. The CDR3 length is 14 residues. Germline V gives CDR1 MNHNS, CDR2 SASEGT. V lost 2 bases and J 9 bases, leaving 11 bases between the germline ends. The CDR3 loop reads CASSENGFISPLHF. CDR3 sequence (DNA): TGTGCCAGCAGTGAAAACGGCTTTATTTCACCCCTCCACTTT.

This clone was recorded only once. The chain recombines TRBV7-2 with TRBJ2-7; 7 bases align to TRBD2. The V segment lost 6 bases and the J segment 6 bases; nucleotides outside the gene matches: 14. The CDR3 totals 15 residues. CDR1 SGHTA and CDR2 FQGNSA come from the germline V gene. CDR3 protein: CASSPDIGLGREQYF. CDR3 bases: TGTGCCAGCAGTCCAGACATCGGACTAGGTCGCGAGCAGTACTTC.

The chain joins TRBV18 to TRBJ2-7, with 7 bases aligning to TRBD1. The CDR3 consists of 14 residues. Germline CDR1 and CDR2: KGHSH and LQKENI. The J segment lost 5 bases and the V segment lost 4 bases, leaving 8 bases of the junction unmatched. This CDR3 is CASSLRQGTDEQYF. The CDR3 nucleotides are TGTGCCAGCTCACTACGACAGGGAACAGACGAGCAGTACTTC. The variable domain in full, with the rest retrieved from reference TRBV18 and TRBJ2-7, is NAGVMQNPRHLVRRRGQEARLRCSPMKGHSHVYWYRQLPEEGLKFMVYLQKENIIDESGMPKERFSAEFPKEGPSILRIQQVVRGDSAAYFCASSLRQGTDEQYFGPGTRLTVT.

The gene calls are TRBV28 and TRBJ2-1, with D unresolved. There are 11 residues in the CDR3. V was pared by 1 base and J by 5 bases, with 0 bases between. In germline, CDR1 is MDHEN, CDR2 SYDVKM. The DNA for the CDR3 is TGTGCCAGCAGTTTATACAATGAGCAGTTCTTC. Translation gives CASSLYNEQFF.

This clone was detected only a few times. This rearrangement joins TRBV4-3 to TRBJ1-6; D remains ambiguous. The ends were cut back, 0 bases at V and 6 bases at J, with 9 bases in the middle. Germline V lookup: CDR1 LGHNA, CDR2 YSLEER. CDR3 length equals 15 residues. The CDR3 region is CASSQDSKGNSPLHF. The CDR3, as DNA: TGCGCCAGCAGCCAAGATAGTAAGGGTAATTCACCCCTCCACTTT.

The gene calls are TRBV2 and TRBJ1-6, with D unresolved. Germline assignment: CDR1 SNHLY and CDR2 FYNNEI. V was shortened by 3 bases and J by 5 bases, with 8 bases between the two germline ends. CDR3 size: 14 residues. The CDR3 is CASSDRDDNSPLHF. The CDR3 nucleotides read TGTGCCAGCAGTGACCGGGATGATAATTCACCCCTCCACTTT.

The V and J genes are TRBV7-2 and TRBJ1-2; TRBD1 matches at 7 bases. V lost 2 bases and J lost 14; bases outside the gene matches: 11. This CDR3 is built from 13 residues. The V gene's germline CDR1 is SGHTA and CDR2 FQGNSA. CDR3 bases: TGTGCCAGCAGCTTATCGTCCGGCAGGGGGGAGACCTTC. Translated: CASSLSSGRGETF. Full variable domain (missing parts from reference TRBV7-2 and TRBJ1-2): GAGVSQSPSNKVTEKGKDVELRCDPISGHTALYWYRQSLGQGLEFLIYFQGNSAPDKSGLPSDRFSAERTGGSVSTLTIQRTQQEDSAVYLCASSLSSGRGETFGSGTRLTVV.